This TCR beta chain was sequenced in a study of cytomegalovirus exposure and HLA in healthy donors. Only one count was recorded for this clone. Primers included in the PCR were 60 Vbeta and 13 Jbeta primers. TCRdb's copy holds only in-frame clones and misses some; the assay was immunoSEQ multiplex PCR. The sample includes over 90,000 clones, around 81% seen only once; the top ten take more than 4.5%. This TCR derives from a man aged 35-49 years in good health and CMV-seropositive. Sequenced sample: PBMCs.

The CDR3 loop reads CASSLWSVREHQPQHF. The CDR3 DNA follows: TGTGCCAGCAGCTTATGGTCTGTTAGGGAGCATCAGCCCCAGCATTTT. The V gene is TRBV7-8, the J gene TRBJ1-5; D remains unclear. Germline CDR1 SGHVS, CDR2 FQNEAQ. Between the trimmed V and J ends, which lost 2 bases and 5 bases, there was a span of 16 bases. The CDR3 is made up of 16 amino acids.